The sequence of this T cell receptor (beta chain) was determined in a study of cytomegalovirus exposure and HLA in healthy donors. Trimming cost V 4 bases and J 7 bases; bases outside gene matches: 11. The CDR3 is 15 residues long. Germline V gives CDR1 SNHLY, CDR2 FYNNEI. PCR amplification relied on 60 Vbeta primers (plus 13 Jbeta primers). Clones were sequenced by immunoSEQ multiplex PCR, and TCRdb holds only the in-frame ones, with some missing. The sample contains 200,000 to 250,000 clones, around 80% of which appear only once. Sequences were obtained from PBMCs. This sequence originates from a girl aged 2 to 10 in good health and CMV-seronegative. The genes are TRBV2 and TRBJ2-7; the match to TRBD2 covers 9 bases. The chain's CDR3 is CASSALAGGPQEQYF. CDR3 sequence (DNA): TGTGCCAGCAGTGCCCTGGCGGGGGGGCCACAGGAGCAGTACTTC.